A single sample is the source of the 25 T cell receptor beta chains below, sequenced in a study of beta chain features in type 1 diabetes (dated by TCRdb to the late 2010s). General conclusions and limits of the study: In all four CD4+ subsets, TCRB CDR3 length was moderately but significantly shorter in type 1 diabetes patients.

To prepare the library, the immunoSEQ multiplex PCR assay was applied. All of the isolated RNA was reverse transcribed with the High Capacity cDNA Reverse Transcription Kit, so expressed TCRB transcripts were sequenced. TCRdb mirrors the immuneACCESS table, restricted to in-frame sequences. Some clones are absent from its copies; in checked studies, under half trace to an unresolved V gene, and the reason for the others is unknown. This sample holds 680,000 or so clones; 10% to 15% were observed only once. The ten largest clones take up approximately 0.021% of the sample. Their antigens remain unidentified. The material sequenced was naive CD4+ T cells from blood. This sample's cell subset or site label indicates: true naive CD4+ T cells. The source of these receptors is a young man with type 1 diabetes.

The J gene is TRBJ2-3, the V gene TRBV9, with a possible D match to TRBD2 (6 bases). Germline V CDR1 and CDR2: SGDLS, YYNGEE. V was pared by 0 bases and J by 2 bases, with 10 bases between. The length of the CDR3 is 15 residues. The CDR3 DNA reads TGTGCCAGCAGCGTAGTCGGGGGATACACAGATACGCAGTATTTT. It translates to CASSVVGGYTDTQYF. The full variable domain, in which reference TRBV9 and TRBJ2-3 provide the parts outside the CDR3, is DSGVTQTPKHLITATGQRVTLRCSPRSGDLSVYWYQQSLDQGLQFLIQYYNGEERAKGNILERFSAQQFPDLHSELNLSSLELGDSALYFCASSVVGGYTDTQYFGPGTRLTVL.

The rearrangement joins TRBV7-3 to TRBJ2-1; TRBD1 might be the D (5 bases). The CDR3 covers 17 residues. Trimming shortened V by 2 bases and J by 5 bases, and 19 bases separated the two germline ends. Germline assignment: CDR1 SGHTA and CDR2 FQGTGA. CDR3: CASSLFAPGRPNNEQFF. CDR3 coding DNA: TGTGCCAGCAGCTTATTCGCCCCAGGGCGCCCCAACAATGAGCAGTTCTTC.

The chain joins TRBV5-5 to TRBJ1-5; D gene uncertain. Between the trimmed V and J ends, which lost 6 bases and 1 base, there was a span of 8 bases. There are 13 residues in the CDR3. Germline loops: CDR1 SGHKS, CDR2 YYEKEE (reference sequence). CDR3 loop: CASIRGSNQPQHF. The CDR3 DNA reads as TGTGCCAGCATCCGTGGAAGCAATCAGCCCCAGCATTTT.

CDR3: CASSVGIGATDTQYF. As DNA, the CDR3 is TGTGCCAGCAGCGTAGGAATAGGGGCCACAGATACGCAGTATTTT. This chain joins TRBV9 and TRBJ2-3, with TRBD1 as a possible D gene (5 bases). The V end lost 0 bases, the J end lost 2 bases, and 10 bases lay between the germline ends. This CDR3 is built from 15 residues. Germline V CDR1 and CDR2: SGDLS, YYNGEE.

The CDR3: CASSRTSGAGSTDTQYF. CDR3 DNA sequence: TGTGCCAGCAGTCGGACTAGCGGGGCTGGTAGCACAGATACGCAGTATTTT. The rearrangement links TRBV9 to TRBJ2-3; 12 bases line up with TRBD2. Unmatched junction bases numbered 7, after V lost 5 bases and J lost 0 bases. CDR3 size: 17 residues. Germline assignment: CDR1 SGDLS and CDR2 YYNGEE.

V and J are TRBV29-1 and TRBJ1-1; D not certain. The germline gives CDR1 SQVTM, CDR2 ANQGSEA. V gave up 2 bases and J gave up 2 bases, with 12 bases separating them. The CDR3 runs to 14 residues. The CDR3 here is CSVEKGAGNTEAFF. The CDR3 DNA follows: TGCAGCGTTGAAAAGGGTGCTGGTAACACTGAAGCTTTCTTT.

The sample holds a few counts of this clone. The chain joins TRBV30 to TRBJ1-2; D possibly corresponds to TRBD1 (5 bases). Trimming cost V 2 bases and J 6 bases, with 10 bases left between them. The CDR3 contains 12 residues. Germline values: CDR1 GTSNPN, CDR2 SVGIG (reference sequence). The CDR3: CAWSSGGNGYTF. For the CDR3, the DNA is TGTGCCTGGAGTAGTGGGGGGAATGGCTACACCTTC.

V gene TRBV15 combines with J gene TRBJ2-5; D not resolved. This CDR3 is built from 13 residues. Germline V gives CDR1 LNHNV, CDR2 YYDKDF (reference sequence). The V end was cut by 3 bases, the J end by 2 bases, with 7 bases between. The CDR3 sequence: CATSRGPQETQYF. CDR3 nucleotide sequence: TGTGCCACCAGCAGGGGCCCTCAAGAGACCCAGTACTTC.

The table lists this clone with a few counts. The J gene is TRBJ1-5, the V gene TRBV7-2; TRBD1 is a possible D gene (6 bases). Germline V gene sequence: CDR1 SGHTA, CDR2 FQGNSA. CDR3 length equals 14 residues. V shed 5 bases and J shed 7 bases, with 15 bases lying between them. CDR3: CASSTAGAEQPQHF. The CDR3 bases are TGTGCCAGCAGCACCGCGGGGGCGGAACAGCCCCAGCATTTT.

In this sample, this clone turned up a few times. The V gene is TRBV4-1, the J gene TRBJ1-5; perhaps TRBD1 as D (5 bases). CDR1 is MGHRA, CDR2 YSYEKL, per germline. Trimming took off 0 bases at V and 4 bases at J, with 7 bases between the two ends. The CDR3 length is 14 residues. CDR3 sequence reads: CASSQERGNQPQHF. The DNA for the CDR3 is TGCGCCAGCAGCCAAGAGAGGGGTAATCAGCCCCAGCATTTT.

There are a few counts of this clone. The V and J genes are TRBV9 and TRBJ2-2; D is ambiguous. V was clipped by 3 bases and J by 5 bases, with 8 bases between them. The CDR3 is 13 residues long. CDR1 is SGDLS, CDR2 YYNGEE, per germline. CDR3 coding DNA: TGTGCCAGCAGCGCCCGTCTTACCGGGGAGCTGTTTTTT. It encodes CASSARLTGELFF. Together with reference TRBV9 and TRBJ2-2, the CDR3 gives the full variable domain: DSGVTQTPKHLITATGQRVTLRCSPRSGDLSVYWYQQSLDQGLQFLIQYYNGEERAKGNILERFSAQQFPDLHSELNLSSLELGDSALYFCASSARLTGELFFGEGSRLTVL.

V usage is TRBV6-6 and J usage is TRBJ1-2; D not resolved. Per germline, CDR1 MNHNY and CDR2 SVGAGI (reference sequence). This CDR3 is built from 15 residues. V dropped 5 bases and J dropped 5 bases, with 18 bases sitting between them. CDR3 residues: CASSTSDGPSYGYTF. The DNA of the CDR3 is TGTGCCAGCAGTACCTCGGACGGGCCTTCGTATGGCTACACCTTC.

This clone was seen a handful of times. This chain uses TRBV5-1 with TRBJ2-7; a possible D gene is TRBD1 (7 bases). V lost 5 bases to trimming and J lost 3 bases, with 15 bases between them. Germline V gene lookup returns CDR1 SGHRS and CDR2 YFSETQ. The CDR3 contains 14 residues. CDR3 bases: TGCGCCAGCAGTATAGCCAGGGGGGACTACGAGCAGTACTTC. This encodes CASSIARGDYEQYF.

This sequence joins TRBV14 and TRBJ1-5, with TRBD1 as a possible D gene (5 bases). V lost 1 base and J lost 0, with 7 bases in between. The CDR3 is 15 amino acids. Germline loops: CDR1 SGHDN, CDR2 FVKESK. DNA for the CDR3: TGTGCCAGCAGCCAAGCAGGGAATAGCAATCAGCCCCAGCATTTT. Translated: CASSQAGNSNQPQHF.

This clone was counted between two and nine times. The J gene is TRBJ2-1, the V gene TRBV6-1; 9 nucleotides agree with TRBD2. Germline CDR1 reads MNHNS; CDR2 reads SASEGT. The CDR3 has 16 residues. Trimming cost V 3 bases and J 2 bases; bases outside gene matches: 5. CDR3 region: CASSESGGLPYNEQFF. The DNA of the CDR3 is TGTGCCAGCAGTGAGAGCGGGGGGCTACCCTACAATGAGCAGTTCTTC.

This clone was detected a few times. The genes are TRBV5-1 and TRBJ1-1, with D possibly TRBD1 on 5 matching bases. There are 13 residues in the CDR3. Germline values: CDR1 SGHRS, CDR2 YFSETQ. V dropped 4 bases and J dropped 1 base, with 8 bases sitting between them. The CDR3 DNA is TGCGCCAGCAGCACGGGGCCGAACACTGAAGCTTTCTTT. This gives the protein CASSTGPNTEAFF. The full variable domain, completed using reference TRBV5-1 and TRBJ1-1, is KAGVTQTPRYLIKTRGQQVTLSCSPISGHRSVSWYQQTPGQGLQFLFEYFSETQRNKGNFPGRFSGRQFSNSRSEMNVSTLELGDSALYLCASSTGPNTEAFFGQGTRLTVV.

The V and J genes are TRBV7-8 and TRBJ1-5; 7 bases fit TRBD1. With 5 bases clipped from V and 1 base from J, the junction kept 2 bases outside the gene matches. Looked up from germline, CDR1 is SGHVS and CDR2 is FQNEAQ. CDR3 size: 14 residues. The CDR3 sequence is CASSLGQSNQPQHF. CDR3 nucleotide sequence: TGTGCCAGCAGCCTGGGACAGAGCAATCAGCCCCAGCATTTT.

In this sample, this clone turned up a few times. The V call is TRBV10-3, the J call TRBJ2-3; no definite D call. Germline V lookup: CDR1 ENHRY, CDR2 SYGVKD. The CDR3 spans 11 residues. V dropped 7 bases and J dropped 2 bases, with 4 bases sitting between them. CDR3 region: CAITNTDTQYF. In DNA, the CDR3 is TGTGCCATCACCAACACAGATACGCAGTATTTT.

A few counts support this clone. The chain employs TRBV18 and TRBJ2-3, with D unresolved. This CDR3 is built from 15 residues. Trimming pared 4 bases from V and 0 bases from J, leaving 11 bases between. Per germline, CDR1 KGHSH and CDR2 LQKENI. The CDR3: CASSRDQVSTDTQYF. The CDR3 DNA is TGTGCCAGCTCACGGGATCAGGTTAGCACAGATACGCAGTATTTT.

This clone appeared a few times. Different DNA sequences within this sample yield the same CDR3. The V call is TRBV2, the J call TRBJ2-3; D gene unclear. Germline V gene sequence: CDR1 SNHLY, CDR2 FYNNEI. Trimming took off 1 base at V and 2 bases at J, with 4 bases between the two ends. CDR3 length equals 13 residues. CDR3 DNA: TGTGCCAGCAGTGAAGACTCCACAGATACGCAGTATTTT. Amino acid sequence: CASSEDSTDTQYF. The variable domain in full, completed from reference TRBV2 and TRBJ2-3, reads EPEVTQTPSHQVTQMGQEVILRCVPISNHLYFYWYRQILGQKVEFLVSFYNNEISEKSEIFDDQFSVERPDGSNFTLKIRSTKLEDSAMYFCASSEDSTDTQYFGPGTRLTVL.

This chain connects TRBV30 to TRBJ1-3; D ambiguous. CDR3 length equals 10 residues. With 5 bases removed from V and 7 bases from J, the gap between germline ends came to 6 bases. CDR1 and CDR2 (germline): GTSNPN, SVGIG (reference sequence). CDR3 protein: CAWGFNTIYF. CDR3 coding DNA: TGTGCCTGGGGTTTCAACACCATATATTTT.

This clone was seen only a few times. The V call is TRBV19, the J call TRBJ1-6; D uncertain. The V and J ends lost 6 bases and 5 bases respectively, with 14 bases between them. The CDR3 is 15 residues long. CDR1 is LNHDA and CDR2 is SQIVND in the germline V gene (reference sequence). DNA for the CDR3: TGTGCCAGTAGCCCAGTGGAGCTTGATAATTCACCCCTCCACTTT. Amino acid sequence: CASSPVELDNSPLHF.

V is TRBV7-9 and J is TRBJ1-1; 7 nucleotides match TRBD1. With 4 bases clipped from V and 4 bases from J, the junction kept 3 bases outside the gene matches. The CDR3 extends over 13 amino acids. The germline CDR1 and CDR2 sequences are SEHNR and FQNEAQ (reference sequence). This CDR3 reads CASSYRGGTEAFF. As DNA, the CDR3 is TGTGCCAGCAGCTACAGGGGAGGCACTGAAGCTTTCTTT. The full variable domain, with the rest looked up from reference TRBV7-9 and TRBJ1-1, is DTGVSQNPRHKITKRGQNVTFRCDPISEHNRLYWYRQTLGQGPEFLTYFQNEAQLEKSRLLSDRFSAERPKGSFSTLEIQRTEQGDSAMYLCASSYRGGTEAFFGQGTRLTVV.

The chain is built from TRBV7-9 and TRBJ1-1, with 8 bases fitting TRBD1. Per germline, CDR1 SEHNR and CDR2 FQNEAQ (reference sequence). This CDR3 comprises 12 residues. V gave up 5 bases and J gave up 8 bases; unmatched junction bases: 4. CDR3 protein: CASSPDRAEAFF. Here the CDR3 DNA reads TGTGCCAGCAGCCCGGACAGGGCCGAAGCTTTCTTT.

For this clone: Within the sample, other DNA sequences also encode this same CDR3. The chain carries TRBV29-1 and TRBJ1-1; D uncertain. The CDR3 length is 13 residues. The V gene's germline CDR1 is SQVTM and CDR2 ANQGSEA. The germline V and J ends were trimmed by 2 bases and 0 bases, with 7 bases remaining between them. CDR3 region: CSVELRLNTEAFF. The DNA of the CDR3 is TGCAGCGTTGAACTCAGATTGAACACTGAAGCTTTCTTT.